This T cell receptor (beta chain) was sequenced in a study of blood T cell repertoires in COVID-19. As for the study in general: Specimens from acute and convalescent COVID-19 originated in the United States, Italy and Spain.

Authors' processing steps: Amplifying reference gene primers gave estimates of nucleated cell counts. Repertoires were generated with immunoSEQ multiplex PCR, while TCRdb's copy carries only in-frame clones and drops some. Clonal size and the V and J genes are those of that table, whereas D and trimming came from the DNA. The table includes a few hundred thousand clones, 85% to 90% detected once. The sequence was collected from a woman aged 30 to 39 with COVID-19, enrolled during active disease. Sequenced: peripheral blood.

The CDR3 loop reads CATSRGSGQGRNSPLHF. The CDR3 DNA reads as TGTGCCACCAGCAGAGGATCGGGACAGGGGAGAAATTCACCCCTCCACTTT. The gene calls are TRBV15 and TRBJ1-6, with 10 bases identical to TRBD1. Germline CDR1 LNHNV, CDR2 YYDKDF (reference sequence). The V gene end was trimmed by 1 base and the J gene end by 7 bases; junction bases not matched to a gene: 7. The CDR3 is 17 amino acids.